The clone carrying this T cell receptor (beta chain) was found once. Its matching antigen is unknown. The data originate from a study of cytomegalovirus exposure and HLA in healthy donors. Notes on the study in general: From TCR beta sequences, most subjects' HLA-A and HLA-B alleles were reportedly predicted accurately. TCR sequences were mostly rare, though some public TCRs occurred in many donors.

The primer mix had 60 Vbeta and 13 Jbeta primers. The data were produced by immunoSEQ multiplex PCR, yet TCRdb's version contains in-frame clones alone and is incomplete. The sample includes around 120,000 clones, roughly 79% of them seen just once. CDR1 MNHEY and CDR2 SMNVEV come from the germline V gene (reference sequence). This CDR3 comprises 16 residues. J lost 6 bases, V lost 5 bases, and 12 bases had no gene match. Sequencing was done on a sample of PBMCs. This receptor was identified in a woman aged 45 to 65 in good health and CMV-seronegative. This rearrangement joins TRBV27 to TRBJ2-1, with 8 bases lining up with TRBD1. CDR3 coding DNA: TGTGCCAGCAGTGCATATTGGACAGGGAACGCCAATGAGCAGTTCTTC. Amino acids: CASSAYWTGNANEQFF.